This T cell receptor (beta chain) was obtained from a study of cytomegalovirus exposure and HLA in healthy donors. A remark on this clone: The antigen is unknown.

Both 60 Vbeta primers and 13 Jbeta primers went into the PCR. The method was immunoSEQ multiplex PCR; TCRdb's version includes in-frame clones alone and lacks a portion of them. In the table there are about 160,000 clones, 80% of which are singletons. Study results and limitations: A later examination showed that TCR association rates differed by HLA locus, with DRB1 most and HLA-C fewest. While the bulk of TCR sequences proved rare, some public TCRs turned up in many donors.

Unrecorded immune exposure was likely among donors, who were nominally healthy when sampled. The CDR3 has 16 residues. Germline lookup yields CDR1 LGHNA and CDR2 YNFKEQ. J was trimmed by 0 bases and V by 4 bases; bases with no gene match: 8. The receptor was derived from a man aged 25-45 years in good health and CMV-seronegative. The genes are TRBV4-2 and TRBJ2-5; TRBD2 matches at 7 bases. The sequencing sample was made of PBMCs. This CDR3 is CASSPRTREYQETQYF. The CDR3 DNA follows: TGTGCCAGCAGCCCTCGGACTAGAGAGTACCAAGAGACCCAGTACTTC.